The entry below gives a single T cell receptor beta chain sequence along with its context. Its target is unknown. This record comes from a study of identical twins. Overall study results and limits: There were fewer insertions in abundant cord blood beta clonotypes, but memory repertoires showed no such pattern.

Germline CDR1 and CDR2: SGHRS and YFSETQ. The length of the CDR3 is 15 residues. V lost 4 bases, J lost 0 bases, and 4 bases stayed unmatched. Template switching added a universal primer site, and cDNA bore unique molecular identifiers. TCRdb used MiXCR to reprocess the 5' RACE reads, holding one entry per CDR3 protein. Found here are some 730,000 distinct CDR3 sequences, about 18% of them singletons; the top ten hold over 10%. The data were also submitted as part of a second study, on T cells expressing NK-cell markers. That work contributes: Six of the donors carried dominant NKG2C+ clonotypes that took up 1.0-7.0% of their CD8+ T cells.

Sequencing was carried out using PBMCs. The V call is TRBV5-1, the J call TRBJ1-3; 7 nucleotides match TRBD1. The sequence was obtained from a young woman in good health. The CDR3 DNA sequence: TGCGCCAGCAGCGCTGACAGGGCCTCTGGAAACACCATATATTTT. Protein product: CASSADRASGNTIYF.